This is a list of T cell receptor beta chains from one sample in a study of cytomegalovirus exposure and HLA in healthy donors. Repertoires were generated with immunoSEQ multiplex PCR, while TCRdb's copy carries only in-frame clones and drops some. The table records approximately 97,000 clones, about 79% of them present only once. The sequencing input was PBMCs. The receptors shown here come from a male donor in good health and CMV-seropositive. Both conserved end residues are part of each CDR3. The order of the fields is D gene, clone size, J gene, V gene, CDR3 DNA, CDR3 protein. D genes are given only for firm matches. Expanded clones get a size class; other rows say once, few or many, or leave the size out.

d_gene: TRBD1
abundance: NA
j_gene: TRBJ2-2
v_gene: TRBV4-1
CDR3nt: TGCGCCAGCAGCCAAGAGACAGGGTCGACCGGGGAGCTGTTTTTT
CDR3aa: CASSQETGSTGELFF

d_gene: TRBD2
abundance: NA
j_gene: TRBJ2-2
v_gene: TRBV7-9
CDR3nt: TGTGCCAGCAGCCAAACTAGCGGCGCCGGGGAGCTGTTTTTT
CDR3aa: CASSQTSGAGELFF

d_gene: NA
abundance: NA
j_gene: TRBJ2-5
v_gene: TRBV4-1
CDR3nt: TGCGCCAGCAGCCAAGATCCCCTTACAGGGGAGACCCAGTACTTC
CDR3aa: CASSQDPLTGETQYF

d_gene: NA
abundance: once
j_gene: TRBJ2-2
v_gene: TRBV7-2
CDR3nt: TGTGCCAGCAGCTTGGGGCACCTGAACACCGGGGAGCTGTTTTTT
CDR3aa: CASSLGHLNTGELFF

d_gene: TRBD1
abundance: NA
j_gene: TRBJ1-2
v_gene: TRBV14
CDR3nt: TGTGCCAGCAGCCAACAATTGGACAGGGGCTATGGCTACACCTTC
CDR3aa: CASSQQLDRGYGYTF

d_gene: NA
abundance: NA
j_gene: TRBJ2-7
v_gene: TRBV28
CDR3nt: TGTGCCAGCAGTCTGGAAAGCGGAATCTACGAGCAGTACTTC
CDR3aa: CASSLESGIYEQYF

d_gene: NA
abundance: NA
j_gene: TRBJ2-4
v_gene: TRBV6-5
CDR3nt: TGTGCCAGCAGTTTATTAGGGAGCCAAAACATTCAGTACTTC
CDR3aa: CASSLLGSQNIQYF

d_gene: NA
abundance: NA
j_gene: TRBJ1-5
v_gene: TRBV2
CDR3nt: TGTGCCAGCAGGCCCCAGGGATCGCAGCCCCAGCATTTT
CDR3aa: CASRPQGSQPQHF

d_gene: TRBD1
abundance: NA
j_gene: TRBJ2-7
v_gene: TRBV9
CDR3nt: TGTGCCAGCAGCGTAGTTCCGGGACAGGGCGAGCAGTACTTC
CDR3aa: CASSVVPGQGEQYF

d_gene: NA
abundance: NA
j_gene: TRBJ2-7
v_gene: TRBV2
CDR3nt: TGTGCCAGCAGTGGAGTCTACGAGCAGTACTTC
CDR3aa: CASSGVYEQYF

d_gene: TRBD1
abundance: NA
j_gene: TRBJ1-2
v_gene: TRBV5-8
CDR3nt: TGTGCCAGCAGCCCCAACAGGGGTGGCTACACCTTC
CDR3aa: CASSPNRGGYTF

d_gene: TRBD1
abundance: NA
j_gene: TRBJ1-5
v_gene: TRBV30
CDR3nt: TGTGCCTGGAACCTACAGGGGTTGGGCAATCAGCCCCAGCATTTT
CDR3aa: CAWNLQGLGNQPQHF

d_gene: NA
abundance: NA
j_gene: TRBJ1-1
v_gene: TRBV18
CDR3nt: TGTGCCAGCTCACTTCAGGATGGAAACACTGAAGCTTTCTTT
CDR3aa: CASSLQDGNTEAFF

d_gene: TRBD1
abundance: few
j_gene: TRBJ1-1
v_gene: TRBV4-2
CDR3nt: TGTGCCAGCAGCCACCGGACAGGGAGTATAAGTGAAGCTTTCTTT
CDR3aa: CASSHRTGSISEAFF

d_gene: NA
abundance: NA
j_gene: TRBJ1-4
v_gene: TRBV6-6
CDR3nt: TGTGCCAGCACCTGGGGGGGGGAGGTAGAACTGTTTTTT
CDR3aa: CASTWGGEVELFF

d_gene: NA
abundance: NA
j_gene: TRBJ1-4
v_gene: TRBV2
CDR3nt: TGTGCCAGCAGTGAAGGGCCGGGAGGGCTGTTTTTT
CDR3aa: CASSEGPGGLFF

d_gene: NA
abundance: NA
j_gene: TRBJ2-3
v_gene: TRBV30
CDR3nt: TGTGCCTGGAGTGTACGCAGGGCAGATACGCAGTATTTT
CDR3aa: CAWSVRRADTQYF

d_gene: NA
abundance: NA
j_gene: TRBJ1-1
v_gene: TRBV10-3
CDR3nt: TGTGCCATCAGTGAAGATGGCGGCACATCGCCCACCGAAGCTTTCTTT
CDR3aa: CAISEDGGTSPTEAFF

d_gene: NA
abundance: NA
j_gene: TRBJ2-1
v_gene: TRBV9
CDR3nt: TGTGCCAGCAGCGTAGTGGCTAGCGCCACTGAGCAGTTCTTC
CDR3aa: CASSVVASATEQFF

d_gene: TRBD2
abundance: few
j_gene: TRBJ2-3
v_gene: TRBV5-1
CDR3nt: TGCGCCAGCAGCCCCGGGACTAGCGGGGTTTCGCAGTATTTT
CDR3aa: CASSPGTSGVSQYF

d_gene: NA
abundance: NA
j_gene: TRBJ2-3
v_gene: TRBV6-1
CDR3nt: TGTGCCAGCAAGGGAGGGGGGACAGATACGCAGTATTTT
CDR3aa: CASKGGGTDTQYF

d_gene: NA
abundance: NA
j_gene: TRBJ2-6
v_gene: TRBV7-2
CDR3nt: TGTGCCAGCAGCTTAATGAGCTCTGGGGCCAACGTCCTGACTTTC
CDR3aa: CASSLMSSGANVLTF

d_gene: TRBD1
abundance: NA
j_gene: TRBJ1-3
v_gene: TRBV19
CDR3nt: TGTGCCAGTAGTATTGGGGACAGGGGATACTCTGGAAACACCATATATTTT
CDR3aa: CASSIGDRGYSGNTIYF

d_gene: NA
abundance: NA
j_gene: TRBJ1-1
v_gene: TRBV6-5
CDR3nt: TGTGCCAGCAGTTACTCGAAAACCCAGGGCGGGGCTGAAGCTTTCTTT
CDR3aa: CASSYSKTQGGAEAFF

d_gene: NA
abundance: NA
j_gene: TRBJ1-4
v_gene: TRBV5-4
CDR3nt: TGTGCCAGCAGCGATTGGAACAGGGCGAATGAAAAACTGTTTTTT
CDR3aa: CASSDWNRANEKLFF

d_gene: NA
abundance: few
j_gene: TRBJ2-2
v_gene: TRBV19
CDR3nt: TGTGCCAGTAAGGGGGGGGCGGACACCGGGGAGCTGTTTTTT
CDR3aa: CASKGGADTGELFF

d_gene: NA
abundance: few
j_gene: TRBJ1-2
v_gene: TRBV29-1
CDR3nt: TGCAGCGTTTCCCCCCGGGGGGGGAACTATGGCTACACCTTC
CDR3aa: CSVSPRGGNYGYTF

d_gene: TRBD1
abundance: NA
j_gene: TRBJ1-1
v_gene: TRBV10-3
CDR3nt: TGTGCCACCGGTGGACAGGGTTCTGGCACTGAAGCTTTCTTT
CDR3aa: CATGGQGSGTEAFF

d_gene: NA
abundance: NA
j_gene: TRBJ1-4
v_gene: TRBV7-9
CDR3nt: TGTGCCAGCAGCGGAGGTAGGGGAGGTGAAAAACTGTTTTTT
CDR3aa: CASSGGRGGEKLFF

d_gene: TRBD1
abundance: NA
j_gene: TRBJ1-3
v_gene: TRBV5-4
CDR3nt: TGTGCCAGCAGTGCTGAGACAGGGAAGAGAGGAAACACCATATATTTT
CDR3aa: CASSAETGKRGNTIYF

d_gene: TRBD1
abundance: NA
j_gene: TRBJ2-7
v_gene: TRBV4-1
CDR3nt: TGCGCCAGCAGCCCCTTCCCCCGGGACAGATCCCTTGGGCAGTACTTC
CDR3aa: CASSPFPRDRSLGQYF

d_gene: TRBD1
abundance: NA
j_gene: TRBJ1-1
v_gene: TRBV7-8
CDR3nt: TGTGCCAGCATTAGGGGGCGGATCGGGAACACTGAAGCTTTCTTT
CDR3aa: CASIRGRIGNTEAFF

d_gene: TRBD1
abundance: NA
j_gene: TRBJ1-2
v_gene: TRBV5-6
CDR3nt: TGTGCCAGCAACACAGGGGGCTGGGAGGGCTACACCTTC
CDR3aa: CASNTGGWEGYTF

d_gene: TRBD2
abundance: NA
j_gene: TRBJ2-3
v_gene: TRBV2
CDR3nt: TGTGCCAGCAGTAGACTAGCGGTCAGCACAGATACGCAGTATTTT
CDR3aa: CASSRLAVSTDTQYF

d_gene: NA
abundance: few
j_gene: TRBJ1-1
v_gene: TRBV5-6
CDR3nt: TGTGCCAGCAGCTCCTTGACGGGGAGGAGCACTGAAGCTTTCTTT
CDR3aa: CASSSLTGRSTEAFF

d_gene: NA
abundance: NA
j_gene: TRBJ2-1
v_gene: TRBV4-1
CDR3nt: TGCGCCAGCAGCCTGGGAGGGGGGTGGAATGAGCAGTTCTTC
CDR3aa: CASSLGGGWNEQFF

d_gene: TRBD1
abundance: NA
j_gene: TRBJ1-4
v_gene: TRBV5-1
CDR3nt: TGCGCCAGCAGCTCGACAGGGGAAAAACTGTTTTTT
CDR3aa: CASSSTGEKLFF

d_gene: TRBD2
abundance: NA
j_gene: TRBJ2-7
v_gene: TRBV19
CDR3nt: TGTGCCAGTTCCCTCGGGCTAGCGGTGGGATCCTACGAGCAGTACTTC
CDR3aa: CASSLGLAVGSYEQYF

d_gene: TRBD1
abundance: NA
j_gene: TRBJ2-4
v_gene: TRBV30
CDR3nt: TGTGCCTGGAGACGGGACAGGGGGAGCATTCAGTACTTC
CDR3aa: CAWRRDRGSIQYF

d_gene: TRBD1
abundance: NA
j_gene: TRBJ2-4
v_gene: TRBV14
CDR3nt: TGTGCCAGCAGCCCTTATCAGGGGGAAACAAACATTCAGTACTTC
CDR3aa: CASSPYQGETNIQYF

d_gene: TRBD1
abundance: NA
j_gene: TRBJ1-1
v_gene: TRBV18
CDR3nt: TGTGCCAGCTCTCGACAGGGCCTCATGAACACTGAAGCTTTCTTT
CDR3aa: CASSRQGLMNTEAFF

d_gene: NA
abundance: NA
j_gene: TRBJ1-5
v_gene: TRBV5-8
CDR3nt: TGTGCCAGCTCCCACGGGGAGCCAAATCAGCCCCAGCATTTT
CDR3aa: CASSHGEPNQPQHF

d_gene: TRBD1
abundance: NA
j_gene: TRBJ2-1
v_gene: TRBV5-1
CDR3nt: TGCGCCAGCAGCTCACAGGGGAATGAGCAGTTCTTC
CDR3aa: CASSSQGNEQFF

d_gene: NA
abundance: NA
j_gene: TRBJ1-1
v_gene: TRBV9
CDR3nt: TGTGCCAGCAGCGCCAGGGGCTTTGGGAACACTGAAGCTTTCTTT
CDR3aa: CASSARGFGNTEAFF

d_gene: NA
abundance: NA
j_gene: TRBJ1-2
v_gene: TRBV19
CDR3nt: TGTGCCAGTAGGTCCCTGACAGCTAACTATGGCTACACCTTC
CDR3aa: CASRSLTANYGYTF

d_gene: NA
abundance: NA
j_gene: TRBJ2-7
v_gene: TRBV7-9
CDR3nt: TGTGCCAGCAGCTCAGGGCTAGGGGGATACGAGCAGTACTTC
CDR3aa: CASSSGLGGYEQYF

d_gene: NA
abundance: NA
j_gene: TRBJ2-7
v_gene: TRBV7-9
CDR3nt: TGTGCCAGCAGCGCAGAGAGGGGACTCTACGAGCAGTACTTC
CDR3aa: CASSAERGLYEQYF

d_gene: TRBD1
abundance: NA
j_gene: TRBJ1-3
v_gene: TRBV5-1
CDR3nt: TGCGCCAGCAGCTCATCTACCGGACAGGGGGTCCCTGGAAACACCATATATTTT
CDR3aa: CASSSSTGQGVPGNTIYF

d_gene: NA
abundance: NA
j_gene: TRBJ1-2
v_gene: TRBV9
CDR3nt: TGTGCCAGCAGCCGGGGGGTGTCCCCCTATGGCTACACCTTC
CDR3aa: CASSRGVSPYGYTF

d_gene: TRBD1
abundance: few
j_gene: TRBJ2-2
v_gene: TRBV30
CDR3nt: TGTGCCTGGAGCCACACAGGGGTCGGCGGGGAGCTGTTTTTT
CDR3aa: CAWSHTGVGGELFF

d_gene: NA
abundance: NA
j_gene: TRBJ2-1
v_gene: TRBV18
CDR3nt: TGTGCCAGCTCACCAGGGGCGGTAGCGGACGCTTACAATGAGCAGTTCTTC
CDR3aa: CASSPGAVADAYNEQFF

d_gene: NA
abundance: few
j_gene: TRBJ1-3
v_gene: TRBV30
CDR3nt: TGTGCCTGGCTACAGGGATACTCTGGAAACACCATATATTTT
CDR3aa: CAWLQGYSGNTIYF

d_gene: NA
abundance: NA
j_gene: TRBJ2-5
v_gene: TRBV6-5
CDR3nt: TGTGCCAGCAGGCACTCCCCCGTGGGACATGAGACCCAGTACTTC
CDR3aa: CASRHSPVGHETQYF

d_gene: NA
abundance: NA
j_gene: TRBJ2-2
v_gene: TRBV7-9
CDR3nt: TGTGCCAGCAGCTTATCTTCCCTGAGCACCGGGGAGCTGTTTTTT
CDR3aa: CASSLSSLSTGELFF

d_gene: TRBD2
abundance: few
j_gene: TRBJ2-1
v_gene: TRBV7-2
CDR3nt: TGTGCCAGCAGCGGGCGGGGGGGCCGGTTCAGTGAGCAGTTCTTC
CDR3aa: CASSGRGGRFSEQFF

d_gene: NA
abundance: few
j_gene: TRBJ2-2
v_gene: TRBV6-1
CDR3nt: TGTGCCAGCAGTGAAATCCGGGGCGGGGAGCTGTTTTTT
CDR3aa: CASSEIRGGELFF

d_gene: NA
abundance: NA
j_gene: TRBJ2-7
v_gene: TRBV7-7
CDR3nt: TGTGCTAGCAGCTTAAATGCAGGGGAGTCCTACGAGCAGTACTTC
CDR3aa: CASSLNAGESYEQYF

d_gene: TRBD1
abundance: once
j_gene: TRBJ2-2
v_gene: TRBV6-1
CDR3nt: TGTGCCAGCGGGGCACAGGGGGCCGGCACCGGGGAGCTGTTTTTT
CDR3aa: CASGAQGAGTGELFF

d_gene: TRBD1
abundance: NA
j_gene: TRBJ1-5
v_gene: TRBV7-8
CDR3nt: TGTGCCAGCAGCACGGGACAGGGGGGCGGTCAGCCCCAGCATTTT
CDR3aa: CASSTGQGGGQPQHF

d_gene: NA
abundance: few
j_gene: TRBJ1-4
v_gene: TRBV30
CDR3nt: TGTGCCTGGAGTGGGTCGGGATATACGCCGTTTTTT
CDR3aa: CAWSGSGYTPFF